The rows below give T cell receptor beta chains drawn from one sample of a study of blood T cell repertoires in COVID-19. Method: immunoSEQ multiplex PCR; TCRdb's copy keeps in-frame clones and lacks some. The sample yields some 85,000 clones, 80% to 90% seen once. Input material: peripheral blood. The receptors come from a man aged 50 or older with acute or convalescent COVID-19. The conserved cysteine and the conserved F or W are not part of the CDR3 here. Fields, in order: V gene, J gene, clone size, CDR3 protein. Clone size, where shown, is once, few, many, or a class for clones that have expanded.

TRBV3-1/TRBV3-2,TRBJ1-4,NA,ASSPRGEKLF
TRBV12-3/TRBV12-4,TRBJ1-2,NA,ASIPPNDGYT
TRBV5-4,TRBJ1-6,NA,ASTLEGRNSPLH
TRBV28,TRBJ1-2,NA,ASRRQGIAANYGYT
TRBV5-1,TRBJ1-6,NA,ASSLGAERVSPLH
TRBV28,TRBJ1-6,NA,ASTTPGGGYNSPLH
TRBV19,TRBJ1-5,NA,ASSPGQYSNQPQH
TRBV7-9,TRBJ1-3,NA,ASSLTGNTIY
TRBV5-5,TRBJ2-3,NA,ATSPTRTRDTQY
TRBV3-1/TRBV3-2,TRBJ2-2,NA,ASSPGPSAGGELF
TRBV3-1/TRBV3-2,TRBJ1-3,NA,ASSLRAQGGNTIY
TRBV9,TRBJ1-6,NA,ASSAGGGPSSPLH
TRBV12-3/TRBV12-4,TRBJ2-2,NA,ASSFFGELF
TRBV30,TRBJ2-1,NA,AWGNLGSTYNEQF
TRBV20-1,TRBJ1-4,NA,SASGTGGPNEKLF
TRBV6-5,TRBJ1-2,NA,ASSSVRGNYGYT
TRBV5-4,TRBJ1-2,NA,ASSSPSQGYGYT
TRBV4-1,TRBJ2-1,NA,ASSHLGDRVNEQF
TRBV19,TRBJ1-2,NA,ASRISRTAGGYT
TRBV30,TRBJ2-5,NA,AWSKGLAGRETQY
TRBV9,TRBJ2-1,NA,ASSAQRGSSYNEQF
TRBV11-3,TRBJ1-1,medium-sized,ASSQMNTEAF
TRBV28,TRBJ2-5,NA,ASSLITGGAETQY
TRBV6-1,TRBJ1-2,NA,ASSEATGGKLGYT
TRBV28,TRBJ1-2,NA,ASSFGGRTGFGGYT
TRBV11-3,TRBJ2-3,NA,ASSGGRADGTQY
TRBV6-5,TRBJ1-2,NA,ASNGASNYGYT
TRBV9,TRBJ2-7,NA,ASSESPSRSEQY
TRBV5-1,TRBJ1-5,NA,ASSLAGIGGQPQH
TRBV29-1,TRBJ1-3,once,SARFVSRAGNTIY
TRBV10-1,TRBJ2-2,NA,ASSENGGPNTGELF
TRBV7-2,TRBJ1-2,NA,ASSGTGGGGVYGYT
TRBV28,TRBJ2-6,once,ASTDLGQGVYSGANVLT
TRBV11-3,TRBJ2-1,NA,ASSLGQGYNEQF
TRBV11-2,TRBJ1-1,NA,ASSLKRNTEAF
TRBV6-9,TRBJ2-3,NA,ASSWSGDSTDTQY
TRBV7-2,TRBJ2-1,NA,ASSPAGWPGGEQF
TRBV5-1,TRBJ2-7,NA,ASSKTSGGGEQY
TRBV11-2,TRBJ2-1,NA,ASSFSGGGANEQF
TRBV25-1,TRBJ1-2,NA,ASSDRGYGYT
TRBV5-1,TRBJ2-7,NA,ASSNGQGGDEQY
TRBV6-6,TRBJ1-4,NA,ASKRDLEKLF
TRBV30,TRBJ1-2,NA,AWSRDRPLGYT
TRBV13,TRBJ2-4,NA,ASSLGRMEIAKNIQY
TRBV11-1,TRBJ2-2,NA,ASSLLRTGELF
TRBV5-5,TRBJ1-2,NA,ASSFGTLASGYT
TRBV5-1,TRBJ1-2,once,ASSSGGGYGYT
TRBV18,TRBJ2-5,NA,ASSATSGGETQY